The 2 T cell receptor beta chains below come from one sample, sequenced in a study of T cells in Graves' hyperthyroidism and ophthalmopathy. The source material, RNA transcripts, was used to amplify TCR beta CDR3 regions. The HTBI primer set was used in a first-round RT-PCR of the TCR CDR3. Each CDR3 protein gets one entry after TCRdb re-called the multiplex PCR reads with MiXCR. The top ten clones hold around 8% of a sample with 250,000 to 300,000 distinct CDR3 sequences, around 13% of them seen once. The sequenced sample was blood. The receptors here all came from a woman aged 40 to 55 with Graves' hyperthyroidism.

This clonotype was recorded many times. J is TRBJ2-5 and V is TRBV2, with 9 bases fitting TRBD2. Germline assignment: CDR1 SNHLY and CDR2 FYNNEI. Losses at the gene ends were 4 bases for V and 4 bases for J; bases not matched to a gene: 4. The CDR3 has 14 residues. CDR3 protein: CASSVTAGGETQYF. Written as DNA, the CDR3 is TGTGCCAGCAGTGTGACAGCGGGGGGAGAGACCCAGTACTTC. The full variable domain, with the rest looked up from reference TRBV2 and TRBJ2-5, is EPEVTQTPSHQVTQMGQEVILRCVPISNHLYFYWYRQILGQKVEFLVSFYNNEISEKSEIFDDQFSVERPDGSNFTLKIRSTKLEDSAMYFCASSVTAGGETQYFGPGTRLLVL.

This clonotype was found many times. The chain employs TRBV28 and TRBJ1-5; TRBD1 might be the D (5 bases). CDR1 is MDHEN, CDR2 SYDVKM, per germline. With 6 bases removed from V and 0 bases from J, the gap between germline ends came to 18 bases. The CDR3 has 17 residues. CDR3 sequence (DNA): TGTGCCAGCAGCGAAAACGTGGGGGGGGTTAGCAATCAGCCCCAGCATTTT. The encoded protein is CASSENVGGVSNQPQHF.